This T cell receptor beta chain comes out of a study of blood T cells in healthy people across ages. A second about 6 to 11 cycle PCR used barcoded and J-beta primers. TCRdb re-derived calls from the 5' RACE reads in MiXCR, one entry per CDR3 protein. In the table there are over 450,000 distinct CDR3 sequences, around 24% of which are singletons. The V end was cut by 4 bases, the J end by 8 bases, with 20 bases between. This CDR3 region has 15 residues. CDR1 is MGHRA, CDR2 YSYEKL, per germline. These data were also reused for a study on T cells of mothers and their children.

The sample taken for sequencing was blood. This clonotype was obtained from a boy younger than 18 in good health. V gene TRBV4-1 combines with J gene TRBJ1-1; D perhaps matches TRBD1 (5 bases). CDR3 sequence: CASSRRTVGEIEAFF. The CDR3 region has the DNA TGCGCCAGCAGCCGAAGGACGGTGGGGGAGATCGAAGCTTTCTTT.